Below, 6 T cell receptor beta chains from the same sample are listed, as sequenced in a study of shared clonotypes between healthy human individuals. The table came from immunoSEQ multiplex PCR; TCRdb's copy has only in-frame clones and leaves some out. Of hundreds of thousands of clones in the sample, roughly 79% were seen once. Sequencing input: PBMCs. Every receptor here comes from a woman in her 40s in good health. Some clones in this sample may be carry-over from other donors' samples.

This sequence joins TRBV29-1 and TRBJ1-2; 7 bases match TRBD1. Germline assignment: CDR1 SQVTM and CDR2 ANQGSEA. The CDR3 is made up of 15 amino acids. V was pared by 7 bases and J by 0 bases, with 11 bases of the junction left unmatched. The CDR3, as DNA: TGCAGCGCGGGGGACAGCCTCTTTTCTAACTATGGCTACACCTTC. It codes for CSAGDSLFSNYGYTF.

The chain recombines TRBV11-2 with TRBJ1-1; D remains unclear. CDR1 is SGHAT, CDR2 FQNNGV, per germline. This CDR3 comprises 15 residues. Trimming took 5 bases from V and 0 from J, leaving 13 bases between them. This CDR3 reads CASSKRTGMNTEAFF. The CDR3 DNA reads TGTGCCAGCAGCAAAAGGACTGGGATGAACACTGAAGCTTTCTTT. The full variable domain, its missing parts supplied by reference TRBV11-2 and TRBJ1-1, is EAGVAQSPRYKIIEKRQSVAFWCNPISGHATLYWYQQILGQGPKLLIQFQNNGVVDDSQLPKDRFSAERLKGVDSTLKIQPAKLEDSAVYLCASSKRTGMNTEAFFGQGTRLTVV.

This clone was seen more than once but under ten times. The chain uses TRBV6-4 and TRBJ2-1, with unresolved D. From germline, CDR1 is MRHNA and CDR2 SNTAGT. The CDR3 loop spans 13 amino acids. The ends were cut back, 0 bases at V and 9 bases at J, with 9 bases in the middle. The CDR3 spells CASSDSNLGEQFF. For the CDR3, the DNA is TGTGCCAGCAGTGACTCGAATTTAGGTGAGCAGTTCTTC.

The chain combines TRBV6-5 with TRBJ1-5; 8 nucleotides line up with TRBD1. The ends lost 2 bases at V and 6 bases at J; junction bases unmatched: 3. The CDR3 has 14 residues. Germline V gives CDR1 MNHEY, CDR2 SVGAGI. Here the CDR3 DNA reads TGTGCCAGCAGTTACGACAGGGGAGGTCAGCCCCAGCATTTT. Residues: CASSYDRGGQPQHF.

The chain has TRBV7-3 and TRBJ2-7; 7 bases line up with TRBD1. The V gene's germline CDR1 is SGHTA and CDR2 FQGTGA. V lost 3 bases to trimming and J lost 0 bases; unmatched junction nucleotides: 5. The CDR3 length is 15 residues. CDR3 loop: CASSFGQDISYEQYF. DNA of the CDR3: TGTGCCAGCAGCTTCGGACAGGACATCTCCTACGAGCAGTACTTC.

This chain connects TRBV9 to TRBJ2-1; TRBD2 matches 11 bases. CDR3 length: 16 amino acids. CDR1 and CDR2 (germline): SGDLS, YYNGEE. Trimming took 3 bases from V and 3 from J; bases not matched to a gene: 5. The CDR3 loop is CASSATSGSFYNEQFF. The CDR3 bases are TGTGCCAGCAGCGCTACTAGCGGGAGCTTCTACAATGAGCAGTTCTTC.